The next 14 T cell receptor beta chains were all read from a single sample in a study of T cells in Graves' hyperthyroidism and ophthalmopathy. Amplified TCR beta CDR3 regions came from RNA transcripts. The TCR CDR3 first-round RT-PCR relied on the HTBI primer set. Each CDR3 protein is one row after TCRdb ran MiXCR on the multiplex PCR reads. The table records around 580,000 distinct CDR3 sequences, roughly 17% of them present only once. The sample consisted of blood. These receptors came from a woman aged 18-29 years with Graves' hyperthyroidism.

This clonotype was picked up many times. J is TRBJ2-7 and V is TRBV10-3; D is uncertain. CDR3 length: 16 amino acids. Germline lookup yields CDR1 ENHRY and CDR2 SYGVKD. The germline V and J ends were trimmed by 0 bases and 7 bases, with 19 bases remaining between them. As DNA, the CDR3 is TGTGCCATCAGTGAGTCGAATACCAGGATCGGGTCAGAGCAGTACTTC. The encoded protein is CAISESNTRIGSEQYF.

This clonotype was counted many times. The J gene is TRBJ1-2, the V gene TRBV3-1, with D perhaps TRBD1 (5 bases). V lost 6 bases and J 4 bases, leaving 12 bases between the germline ends. The CDR3 runs 13 residues. Germline loops: CDR1 LGHDT, CDR2 YNNKEL (reference sequence). CDR3 sequence reads: CASRGRGAYGYTF. CDR3 DNA: TGTGCCAGCAGAGGGAGAGGGGCCTATGGCTACACCTTC.

This clonotype was recorded once. One base away lies a much larger clone, so this may be a sequencing read error. The V gene is TRBV11-2, the J gene TRBJ1-1; TRBD1 aligns across 7 bases. V lost 1 base and J lost 6; bases outside the gene matches: 8. CDR1 is SGHAT and CDR2 is FQNNGV in the germline V gene. The CDR3 runs 15 residues. CDR3 bases: TGTGCCAGCAGCTTAGTCAGGGGGGGAGGCGCTGAAGCTTTCTTT. Amino acid sequence: CASSLVRGGGAEAFF.

The sample holds a few counts of this clonotype. The CDR3 DNA reads TGTGCCAGCAGCTCAGACTACTATGGCTACACCTTC. Translation: CASSSDYYGYTF. The V gene is TRBV7-9, the J gene TRBJ1-2; D is unclear. V was cut by 4 bases and J by 3 bases, with 6 bases left in between. This CDR3 contains 12 residues. CDR1 SEHNR and CDR2 FQNEAQ come from the germline V gene (reference sequence).

This clonotype was counted ten times or more. The rearrangement joins TRBV28 to TRBJ2-5; TRBD2 matches at 16 bases. In germline, CDR1 is MDHEN, CDR2 SYDVKM. The junction had 5 bases not matched to a gene; V was cut back by 4 bases and J by 3 bases. The CDR3 has 17 amino acids. Written as DNA, the CDR3 is TGTGCCAGCAGTTCCGGGACTAGCGGGAGGGTCGAAGAGACCCAGTACTTC. It encodes CASSSGTSGRVEETQYF.

This clonotype turned up a few times. This sequence joins TRBV12-3 or TRBV12-4 and TRBJ2-5; 11 bases line up with TRBD2. Trimming removed 6 bases from V and 4 bases from J; junction bases left unmatched: 10. The CDR3 runs 16 residues. This chain's CDR3 is CASSLRLAGSLETQYF. The CDR3 DNA follows: TGTGCCAGCAGCCTGAGACTAGCGGGGAGTCTAGAGACCCAGTACTTC.

This clonotype was recorded once. One base away lies a much larger clone, so this may be a sequencing read error. CDR3 bases: TGCGGCGTTGAATGGGAGGGCGCCCAGGGGCAAGAGACCCAGTACTTC. As protein: CGVEWEGAQGQETQYF. The chain combines TRBV29-1 with TRBJ2-5, with D possibly TRBD2 on 7 matching bases. This CDR3 comprises 16 residues. CDR1 is SQVTM, CDR2 ANQGSEA, per germline.

V gene TRBV4-3 combines with J gene TRBJ2-2; the D is unclear. The CDR3 length is 16 residues. Trimming took 1 base from V and 0 from J, leaving 9 bases between them. The germline V gene has CDR1 LGHNA and CDR2 YSLEER. In DNA form, the CDR3 reads TGCGCCAGCAGCCAAGTAGTTGGCGCGAACACCGGGGAGCTGTTTTTT. Translating it yields CASSQVVGANTGELFF.

This chain links TRBV20-1 with TRBJ2-7, with 8 bases matching TRBD2. Unmatched junction bases numbered 10, after V lost 3 bases and J lost 6 bases. Per the germline V gene, CDR1 is DFQATT and CDR2 is SNEGSKA (reference sequence). The CDR3 length is 14 residues. The CDR3 loop is CSARSGGVVTEQYF. CDR3 DNA sequence: TGCAGTGCTAGGTCCGGGGGGGTCGTTACCGAGCAGTACTTC.

This chain connects TRBV2 to TRBJ1-1, with D unclear. This CDR3 spans 13 amino acids. Trimming took 6 bases from V and 1 from J, leaving 9 bases between them. The germline gives CDR1 SNHLY, CDR2 FYNNEI. The CDR3 DNA is TGTGCCAGCAGCAAGGCGTCGAACACTGAAGCTTTCTTT. It yields the protein CASSKASNTEAFF.

The rearrangement uses TRBV5-4 and TRBJ2-2, with TRBD1 matching 7 bases. V shed 5 bases, J shed 6 bases, and the junction held 7 bases outside the gene matches. The CDR3 totals 14 residues. Germline CDR1 and CDR2: SGHNT and YYREEE (reference sequence). This chain's CDR3 is CASRDRSRSGELFF. DNA of the CDR3: TGTGCCAGCAGGGACAGGTCCAGGTCCGGGGAGCTGTTTTTT.

The V call is TRBV29-1, the J call TRBJ2-7; 9 positions match TRBD1. Germline values: CDR1 SQVTM, CDR2 ANQGSEA. V lost 0 bases and J lost 2; bases outside the gene matches: 5. The CDR3 has 15 residues. The CDR3 reads CSVEDPGQGTYEQYF. DNA of the CDR3: TGCAGCGTTGAAGATCCGGGACAGGGAACCTACGAGCAGTACTTC.

This clonotype was counted many times. This rearrangement joins TRBV11-2 to TRBJ1-6; D gene ambiguous. CDR1 and CDR2 from the germline V gene are SGHAT and FQNNGV. This CDR3 spans 16 amino acids. Trimming stripped 5 bases from V and 2 bases from J, with 13 bases between. The CDR3 sequence: CASSPVEGTYNSPLHF. DNA for the CDR3: TGTGCCAGCAGCCCCGTGGAGGGTACCTATAATTCACCCCTCCACTTT.

This clonotype was picked up many times. The genes are TRBV29-1 and TRBJ2-3; 9 bases line up with TRBD1. CDR3 length: 12 residues. Germline V gene sequence: CDR1 SQVTM, CDR2 ANQGSEA. Unmatched junction bases numbered 8, after V lost 6 bases and J lost 10 bases. DNA for the CDR3: TGCAGCGTAGCTACGGGACAGGGTGCGCAGTATTTT. Translated: CSVATGQGAQYF.